This T cell receptor beta chain was recorded in a study of cytomegalovirus exposure and HLA in healthy donors. Germline CDR1 SGHTA, CDR2 FQGNSA. The ends were cut back, 1 base at V and 0 bases at J, with 12 bases in the middle. The CDR3 loop spans 16 amino acids. Points on this clone: Antigen unknown.

Whole-study findings and limits: Later analysis identified a missense DCLRE1C variant that was linked to TCR beta V- and J-gene trimming. There were some V segments, including TRBV6-2 and TRBV6-3, excluded as indistinguishable.

All donors participated as healthy donors of bone marrow. PCR amplification relied on 60 Vbeta primers (plus 13 Jbeta primers). TCRdb's table, derived via immunoSEQ multiplex PCR, lists solely in-frame clones and lacks some. Its table records some 130,000 clones. This chain connects TRBV7-2 to TRBJ1-1; the D is unclear. The sample was PBMCs. This TCR was recovered from a man between 18 and 29 years old in good health and CMV-seronegative. The CDR3 here is CASSLGPGGMNTEAFF. The DNA for the CDR3 is TGTGCCAGCAGCTTAGGGCCAGGCGGGATGAACACTGAAGCTTTCTTT.